The T cell receptor (beta chain) under discussion was sequenced for a study (dated by TCRdb to between 2021 and 2023). As regards this clone: No antigen is known for it. Base qualities were left out, and no much larger clone turns up one base away.

From its cysteine to its phenylalanine, the CDR3 spans 14 amino acids. Only the CDR3 DNA stays, 42 bases, in frame from base 1. Deletion took 3 bases off V and 6 bases off J, with a span of 12 bases between the germline ends. For CDR1 and CDR2, the germline V gene (reference sequence) lists SEHNR and FQNEAQ. Survey-level sequencing on the immunoSEQ platform was used to profile the TCR beta chain repertoires. As for the authors' bioinformatics: Repertoire diversity was quantified by the inverse Simpson index, and CDR3 amino acid length spectratypes and V-J pairing frequencies were compared. To annotate clonotypes specific to SARS-CoV-2, CMV, influenza A and EBV, TCR beta CDR3 sequences were compared against VDJdb. TCRdb stores this immuneACCESS table with in-frame sequences only. Part of the clones is absent; in the studies checked, under half of the shortfall reflects unresolved V genes, and no reason is known for the rest. D and trimming come from the DNA, and the V and J calls and clone size come from that table. In this sample the table shows roughly 68,000 clones, 80% to 95% of which occur a single time. The ten largest clonotypes hold under 4.5% of the sample.

Findings and caveats that apply to the study as a whole: Further investigation, including longitudinal sampling and assessment of a control group, is stated by the authors to be required.

PBMCs were isolated from peripheral blood, and genomic DNA from unsorted PBMCs was used for TCR beta sequencing. This sequence uses TRBV7-9 and TRBJ1-5; TRBD1 could be the D gene, as 6 bases match. The specimen sequenced was PBMCs. The receptor's source is a man aged 35-49 years with rheumatoid arthritis. The nucleotide sequence is TGTGCCAGCAGCTTGACAGGAGGAGTTCAGCCCCAGCATTTT. Its product reads: CASSLTGGVQPQHF.